Sequencing of this T cell receptor (beta chain) was carried out in a study of PD-1 blockade in classical Hodgkin lymphoma. The assay was immunoSEQ multiplex PCR, and TCRdb's table has in-frame clones only and misses some. The table includes around 19,000 clones, around 70% detected once. Germline CDR1 is SEHNR and CDR2 is FQNEAQ (reference sequence). The CDR3 covers 16 residues. Trimming cost V 5 bases and J 5 bases; bases outside gene matches: 11. Autologous stem cell transplantation was followed by relapse in every patient, and brentuximab vedotin exposure varied. This clonotype was sampled from a human donor with classical Hodgkin lymphoma. The source material was peripheral blood mononuclear cells (PBMCs), sampled before the second cycle of nivolumab. The rearrangement links TRBV7-9 to TRBJ1-1; TRBD1 matches 10 bases. The CDR3, as DNA: TGTGCCAGCAGCACGTGCCGGGACAGGGGTTGTACTGAAGCTTTCTTT. Its protein product is CASSTCRDRGCTEAFF.